The subject of this entry is one T cell receptor beta chain. Its antigen is unidentified. The source of the sample is a study of T cell responses to AZD1222 COVID-19 vaccine. On the study more broadly: Second-dose recipients at about 4 or about 12 weeks were treated as one pooled group.

The protocol was immunoSEQ multiplex PCR, while the TCRdb copy is restricted to in-frame clones and leaves out a portion. The sample comprises roughly 160,000 clones, around nine tenths of which are singletons, and more than 5.5% rests with the top ten. CDR3 length equals 14 residues. The V segment lost 9 bases and the J segment 2 bases; nucleotides outside the gene matches: 6. Germline assignment: CDR1 KGHDR and CDR2 SFDVKD. General study findings and limits: Females outnumbered males among donors, who were mostly white British; clonal diversity was possibly underestimated. Spike-specific TCR breadth and depth rose after two AZD1222 doses.

The rearrangement uses TRBV24-1 and TRBJ2-1; 7 bases agree with TRBD2. Sequencing used peripheral blood, obtained on day 0 of AZD1222 vaccination. The sequence was collected from an adult in good health. The CDR3 region has the DNA TGTGCCACCGGTCTAGCGGATACCTACAATGAGCAGTTCTTC. Its translation: CATGLADTYNEQFF.